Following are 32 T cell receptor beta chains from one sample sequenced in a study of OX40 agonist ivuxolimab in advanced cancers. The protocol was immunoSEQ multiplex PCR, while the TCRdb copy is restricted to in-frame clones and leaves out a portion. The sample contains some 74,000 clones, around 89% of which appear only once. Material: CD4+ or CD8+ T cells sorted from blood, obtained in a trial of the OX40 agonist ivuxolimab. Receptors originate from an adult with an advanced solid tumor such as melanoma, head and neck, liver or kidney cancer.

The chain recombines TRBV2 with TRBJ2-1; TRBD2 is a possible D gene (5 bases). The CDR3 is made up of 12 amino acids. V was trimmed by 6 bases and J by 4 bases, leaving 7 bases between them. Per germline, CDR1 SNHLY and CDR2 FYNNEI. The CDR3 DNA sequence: TGTGCCAGCAGCCGGGATTACAATGAGCAGTTCTTC. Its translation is CASSRDYNEQFF. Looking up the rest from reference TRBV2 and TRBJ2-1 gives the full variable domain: EPEVTQTPSHQVTQMGQEVILRCVPISNHLYFYWYRQILGQKVEFLVSFYNNEISEKSEIFDDQFSVERPDGSNFTLKIRSTKLEDSAMYFCASSRDYNEQFFGPGTRLTVL.

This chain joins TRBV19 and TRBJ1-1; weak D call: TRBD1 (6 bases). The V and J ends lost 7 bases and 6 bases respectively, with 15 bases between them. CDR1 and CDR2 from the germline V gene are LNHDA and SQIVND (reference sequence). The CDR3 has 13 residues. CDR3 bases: TGTGCCAGTAATGGACAGTCGTTCGCTGAAGCTTTCTTT. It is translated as CASNGQSFAEAFF.

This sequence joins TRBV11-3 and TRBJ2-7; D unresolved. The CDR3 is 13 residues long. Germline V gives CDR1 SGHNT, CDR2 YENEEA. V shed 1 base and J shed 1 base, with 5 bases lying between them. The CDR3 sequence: CASSLGWSYEQYF. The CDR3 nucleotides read TGTGCCAGCAGCTTAGGCTGGTCCTACGAGCAGTACTTC.

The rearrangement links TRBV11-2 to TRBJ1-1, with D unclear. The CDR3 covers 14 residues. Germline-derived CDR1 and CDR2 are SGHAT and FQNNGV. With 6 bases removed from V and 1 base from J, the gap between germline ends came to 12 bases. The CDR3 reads CASSPERKNTEAFF. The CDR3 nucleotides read TGTGCCAGCAGTCCCGAAAGGAAGAACACTGAAGCTTTCTTT.

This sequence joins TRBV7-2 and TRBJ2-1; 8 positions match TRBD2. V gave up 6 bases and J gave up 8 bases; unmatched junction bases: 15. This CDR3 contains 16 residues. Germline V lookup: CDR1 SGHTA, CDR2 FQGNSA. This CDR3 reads CASSRSGGGRIYEQFF. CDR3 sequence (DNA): TGTGCCAGCAGTCGATCGGGGGGCGGGAGGATATATGAGCAGTTCTTC.

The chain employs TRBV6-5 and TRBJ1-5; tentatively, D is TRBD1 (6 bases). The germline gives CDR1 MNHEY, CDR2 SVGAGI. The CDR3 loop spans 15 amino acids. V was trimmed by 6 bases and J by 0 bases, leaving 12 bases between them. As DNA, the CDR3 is TGTGCCAGCAGACCCACAGGGTATAGCAATCAGCCCCAGCATTTT. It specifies CASRPTGYSNQPQHF.

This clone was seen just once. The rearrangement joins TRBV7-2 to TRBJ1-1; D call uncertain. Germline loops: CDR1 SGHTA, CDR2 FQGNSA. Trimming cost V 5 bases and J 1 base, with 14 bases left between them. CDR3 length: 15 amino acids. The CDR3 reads CASSPRMAGNTEAFF. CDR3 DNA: TGTGCCAGCAGCCCAAGGATGGCTGGGAACACTGAAGCTTTCTTT. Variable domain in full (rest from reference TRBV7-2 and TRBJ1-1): GAGVSQSPSNKVTEKGKDVELRCDPISGHTALYWYRQSLGQGLEFLIYFQGNSAPDKSGLPSDRFSAERTGGSVSTLTIQRTQQEDSAVYLCASSPRMAGNTEAFFGQGTRLTVV.

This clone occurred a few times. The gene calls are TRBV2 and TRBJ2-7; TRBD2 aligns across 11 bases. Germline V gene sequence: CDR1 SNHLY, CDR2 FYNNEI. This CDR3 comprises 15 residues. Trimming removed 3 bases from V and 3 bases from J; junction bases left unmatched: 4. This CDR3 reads CASSDTGLAGYEQYF. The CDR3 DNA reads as TGTGCCAGCAGTGACACCGGACTAGCGGGCTACGAGCAGTACTTC. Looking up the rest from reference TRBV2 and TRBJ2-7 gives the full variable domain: EPEVTQTPSHQVTQMGQEVILRCVPISNHLYFYWYRQILGQKVEFLVSFYNNEISEKSEIFDDQFSVERPDGSNFTLKIRSTKLEDSAMYFCASSDTGLAGYEQYFGPGTRLTVT.

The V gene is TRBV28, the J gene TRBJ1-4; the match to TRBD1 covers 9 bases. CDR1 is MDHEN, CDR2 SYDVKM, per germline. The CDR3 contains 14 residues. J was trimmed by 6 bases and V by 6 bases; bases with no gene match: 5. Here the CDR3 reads CASRTGGSYEKLFF. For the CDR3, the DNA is TGTGCCAGCAGGACAGGGGGGTCGTATGAAAAACTGTTTTTT.

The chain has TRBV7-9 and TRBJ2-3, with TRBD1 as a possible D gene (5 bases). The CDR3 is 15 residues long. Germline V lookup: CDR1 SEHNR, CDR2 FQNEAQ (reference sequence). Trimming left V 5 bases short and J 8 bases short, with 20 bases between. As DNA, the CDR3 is TGTGCCAGCAGCCCCGACAGCTTGGCGTCAGGTACGCAGTATTTT. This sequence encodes CASSPDSLASGTQYF.

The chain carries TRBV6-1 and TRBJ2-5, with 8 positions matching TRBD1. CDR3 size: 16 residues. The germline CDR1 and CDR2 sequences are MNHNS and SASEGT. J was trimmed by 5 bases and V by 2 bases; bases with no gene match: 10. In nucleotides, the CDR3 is TGTGCCAGCAGTGAAAGGATCCAGGGGGCGCGTGAGACCCAGTACTTC. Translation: CASSERIQGARETQYF.

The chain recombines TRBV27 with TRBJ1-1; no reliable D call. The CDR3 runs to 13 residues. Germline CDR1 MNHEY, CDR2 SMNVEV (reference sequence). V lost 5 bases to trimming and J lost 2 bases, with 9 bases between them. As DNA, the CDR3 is TGTGCCAGCAGTACTGTAGTAAACACTGAAGCTTTCTTT. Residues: CASSTVVNTEAFF.

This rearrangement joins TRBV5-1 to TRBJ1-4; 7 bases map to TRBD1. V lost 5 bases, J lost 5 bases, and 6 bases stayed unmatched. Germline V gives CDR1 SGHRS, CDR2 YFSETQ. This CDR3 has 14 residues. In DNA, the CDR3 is TGCGCCAGCAGTTTAACGACAGGGAATGAAAAACTGTTTTTT. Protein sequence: CASSLTTGNEKLFF.

The CDR3 DNA follows: TGCGCCAGCAGCTTTAGGGGCCTCTCCTACAATGAGCAGTTCTTC. Protein sequence: CASSFRGLSYNEQFF. The chain recombines TRBV5-1 with TRBJ2-1; possible D gene TRBD1, 5 bases. With 2 bases removed from V and 0 bases from J, the gap between germline ends came to 9 bases. The CDR3 runs 15 residues. CDR1 and CDR2 (germline): SGHRS, YFSETQ.

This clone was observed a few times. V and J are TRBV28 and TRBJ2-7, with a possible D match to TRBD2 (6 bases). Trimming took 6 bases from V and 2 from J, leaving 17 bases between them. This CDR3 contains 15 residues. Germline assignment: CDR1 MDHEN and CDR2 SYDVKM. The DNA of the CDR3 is TGTGCCAGCAGACCCAACGGGAGTGGGGCCTACGAGCAGTACTTC. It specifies CASRPNGSGAYEQYF.

The CDR3 here is CSAQGSGANVLTF. In DNA, the CDR3 is TGCAGCGCACAGGGGTCTGGGGCCAACGTCCTGACTTTC. The V call is TRBV29-1, the J call TRBJ2-6; 7 bases align to TRBD1. V trimming: 7 bases; J trimming: 1 base; junction bases outside the gene matches: 1. From germline, CDR1 is SQVTM and CDR2 ANQGSEA. This CDR3 spans 13 amino acids.

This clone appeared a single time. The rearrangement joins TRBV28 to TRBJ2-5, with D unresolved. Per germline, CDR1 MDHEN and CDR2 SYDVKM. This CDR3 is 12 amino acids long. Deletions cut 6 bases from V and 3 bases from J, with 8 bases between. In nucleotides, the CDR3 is TGTGCCAGCAGCCCCGGCGAAGAGACCCAGTACTTC. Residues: CASSPGEETQYF.

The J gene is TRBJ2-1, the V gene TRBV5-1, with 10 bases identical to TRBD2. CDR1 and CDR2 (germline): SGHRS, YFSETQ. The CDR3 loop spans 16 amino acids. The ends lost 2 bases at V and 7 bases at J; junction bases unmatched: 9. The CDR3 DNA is TGCGCCAGCAGCTTAAGGACTAGCGGAGGGGGGAATGAGCAGTTCTTC. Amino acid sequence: CASSLRTSGGGNEQFF.

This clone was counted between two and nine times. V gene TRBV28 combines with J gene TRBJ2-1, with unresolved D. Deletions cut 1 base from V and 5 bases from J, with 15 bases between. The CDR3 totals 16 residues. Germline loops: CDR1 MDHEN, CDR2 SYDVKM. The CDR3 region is CASSLSLGRVHNEQFF. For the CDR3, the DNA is TGTGCCAGCAGTTTATCCCTGGGAAGAGTACACAATGAGCAGTTCTTC.

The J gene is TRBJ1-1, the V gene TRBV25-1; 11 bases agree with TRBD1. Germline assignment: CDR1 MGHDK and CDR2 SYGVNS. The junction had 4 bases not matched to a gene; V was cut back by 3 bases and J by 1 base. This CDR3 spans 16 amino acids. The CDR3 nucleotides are TGTGCCAGCAGTGAGGGACAGGGGGTGGGGAACACTGAAGCTTTCTTT. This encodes CASSEGQGVGNTEAFF.

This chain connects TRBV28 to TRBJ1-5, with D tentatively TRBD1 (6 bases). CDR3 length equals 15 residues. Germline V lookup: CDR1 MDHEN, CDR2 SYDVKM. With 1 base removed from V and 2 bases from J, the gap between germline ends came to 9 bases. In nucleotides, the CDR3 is TGTGCCAGCAGTTTATTCGGGGGGCGCAATCAGCCCCAGCATTTT. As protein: CASSLFGGRNQPQHF.

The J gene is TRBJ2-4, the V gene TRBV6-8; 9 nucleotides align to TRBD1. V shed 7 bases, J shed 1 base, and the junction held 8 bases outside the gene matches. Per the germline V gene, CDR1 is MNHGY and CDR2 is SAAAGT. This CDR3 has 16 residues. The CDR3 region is CASTLTGGTAKNIQYF. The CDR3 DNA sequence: TGTGCCAGCACCCTAACAGGGGGCACGGCCAAAAACATTCAGTACTTC.

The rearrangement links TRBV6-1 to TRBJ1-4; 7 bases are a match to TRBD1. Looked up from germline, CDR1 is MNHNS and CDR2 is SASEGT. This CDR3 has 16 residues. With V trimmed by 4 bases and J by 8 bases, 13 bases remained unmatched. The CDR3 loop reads CASSGQGKVLWEKLFF. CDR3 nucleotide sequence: TGTGCCAGCAGTGGACAGGGAAAGGTCTTGTGGGAAAAACTGTTTTTT.

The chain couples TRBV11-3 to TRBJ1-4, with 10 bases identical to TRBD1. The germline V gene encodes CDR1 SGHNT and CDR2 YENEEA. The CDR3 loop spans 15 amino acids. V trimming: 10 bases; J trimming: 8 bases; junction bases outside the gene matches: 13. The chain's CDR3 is CATTRTGGAREKLFF. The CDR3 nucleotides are TGTGCCACCACTAGGACAGGGGGTGCCAGGGAAAAACTGTTTTTT.

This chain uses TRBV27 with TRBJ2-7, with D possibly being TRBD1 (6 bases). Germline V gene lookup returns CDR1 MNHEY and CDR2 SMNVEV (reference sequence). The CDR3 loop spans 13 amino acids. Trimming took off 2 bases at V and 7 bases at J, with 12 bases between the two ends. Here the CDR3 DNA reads TGTGCCAGCAGTTTAGGGGACACGTTAGAGCAGTACTTC. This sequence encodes CASSLGDTLEQYF.

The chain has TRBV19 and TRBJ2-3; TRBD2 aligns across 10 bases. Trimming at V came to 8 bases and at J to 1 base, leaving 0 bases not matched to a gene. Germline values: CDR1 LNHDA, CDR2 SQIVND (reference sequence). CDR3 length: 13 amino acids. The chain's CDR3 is CASGTSGTDTQYF. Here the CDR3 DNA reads TGTGCCAGTGGGACTAGCGGCACAGATACGCAGTATTTT.

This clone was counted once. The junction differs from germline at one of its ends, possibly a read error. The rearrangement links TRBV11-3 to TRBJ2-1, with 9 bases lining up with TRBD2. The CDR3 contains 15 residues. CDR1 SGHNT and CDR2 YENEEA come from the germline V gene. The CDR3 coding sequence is TGTGCAAGCAGCTCGACTAGCGGACCCTACAATGAGCAGTTCTTC. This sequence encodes CASSSTSGPYNEQFF. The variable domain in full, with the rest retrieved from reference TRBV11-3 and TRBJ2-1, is EAGVVQSPRYKIIEKKQPVAFWCNPISGHNTLYWYLQNLGQGPELLIRYENEEAVDDSQLPKDRFSAERLKGVDSTLKIQPAELGDSAVYLCASSSTSGPYNEQFFGPGTRLTVL.

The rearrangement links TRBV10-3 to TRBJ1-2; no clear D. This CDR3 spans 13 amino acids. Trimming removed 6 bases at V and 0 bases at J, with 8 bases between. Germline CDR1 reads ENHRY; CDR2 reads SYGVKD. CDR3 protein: CAISPGANYGYTF. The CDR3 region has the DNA TGTGCCATCAGCCCTGGAGCTAACTATGGCTACACCTTC.

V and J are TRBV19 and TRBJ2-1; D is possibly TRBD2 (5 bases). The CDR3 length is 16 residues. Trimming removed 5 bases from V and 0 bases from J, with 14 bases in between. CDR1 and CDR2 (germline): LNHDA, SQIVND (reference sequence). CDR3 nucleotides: TGTGCCAGTAGTGCCGACTCAGCGGTCTCCTACAATGAGCAGTTCTTC. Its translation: CASSADSAVSYNEQFF.

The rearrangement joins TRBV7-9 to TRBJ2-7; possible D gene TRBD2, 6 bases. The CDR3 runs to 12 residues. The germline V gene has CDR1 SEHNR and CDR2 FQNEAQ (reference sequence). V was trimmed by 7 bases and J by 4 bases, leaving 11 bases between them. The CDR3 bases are TGTGCCAGCACCCCGGCGGGGTACGAGCAGTACTTC. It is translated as CASTPAGYEQYF. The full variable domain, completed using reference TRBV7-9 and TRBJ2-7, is DTGVSQNPRHKITKRGQNVTFRCDPISEHNRLYWYRQTLGQGPEFLTYFQNEAQLEKSRLLSDRFSAERPKGSFSTLEIQRTEQGDSAMYLCASTPAGYEQYFGPGTRLTVT.

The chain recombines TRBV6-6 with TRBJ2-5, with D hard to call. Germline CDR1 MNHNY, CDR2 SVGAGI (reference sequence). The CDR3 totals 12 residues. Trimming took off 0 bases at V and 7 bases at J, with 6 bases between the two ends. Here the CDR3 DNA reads TGTGCCAGCAGTTACTCGACGGGGACCCAGTACTTC. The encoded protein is CASSYSTGTQYF.

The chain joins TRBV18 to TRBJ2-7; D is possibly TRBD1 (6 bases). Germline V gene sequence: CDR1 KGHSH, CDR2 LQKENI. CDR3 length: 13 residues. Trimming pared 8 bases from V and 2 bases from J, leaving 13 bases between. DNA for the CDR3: TGTGCCAGCGCAAGACAGGACACCTACGAGCAGTACTTC. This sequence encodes CASARQDTYEQYF. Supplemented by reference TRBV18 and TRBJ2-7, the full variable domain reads NAGVMQNPRHLVRRRGQEARLRCSPMKGHSHVYWYRQLPEEGLKFMVYLQKENIIDESGMPKERFSAEFPKEGPSILRIQQVVRGDSAAYFCASARQDTYEQYFGPGTRLTVT.